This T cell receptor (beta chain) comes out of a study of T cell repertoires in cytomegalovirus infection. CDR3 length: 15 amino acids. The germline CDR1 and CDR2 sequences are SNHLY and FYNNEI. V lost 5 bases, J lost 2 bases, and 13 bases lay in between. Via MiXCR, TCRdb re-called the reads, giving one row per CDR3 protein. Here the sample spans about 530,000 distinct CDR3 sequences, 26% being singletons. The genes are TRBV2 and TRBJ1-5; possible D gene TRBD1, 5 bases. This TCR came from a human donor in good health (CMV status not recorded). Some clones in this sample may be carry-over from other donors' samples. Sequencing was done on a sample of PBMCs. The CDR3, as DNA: TGTGCCAGCAGTTGGGGCGGGGAAGGCAATCAGCCCCAGCATTTT. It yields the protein CASSWGGEGNQPQHF.